The rows below give T cell receptor beta chains drawn from one sample of a study of somatic mutations in cytotoxic T cells in rheumatoid arthritis. Only in-frame clones appear in the TCRdb table, and some are missing; sequencing was by immunoSEQ multiplex PCR. The sample lists about 2,300 clones, around 69% seen once, with less than 55% in the top ten. Sequenced sample: CD8+ T cells sorted from blood. Receptors originate from a middle-aged woman with rheumatoid arthritis. Each CDR3 is given with its conserved first and last residue. Fields, in order: J gene, D gene, clone size, V gene, CDR3 protein, CDR3 DNA. The D gene is left open where the match is weak. Only some rows state a clone size, as once, few, many or a class for expanded clones.

j_gene: TRBJ2-1; d_gene: NA; abundance: NA; v_gene: TRBV10-1; CDR3aa: CASSVGVHEQFF; CDR3nt: TGCGCCAGCAGTGTCGGAGTGCATGAGCAGTTCTTC
j_gene: TRBJ1-4; d_gene: TRBD1; abundance: NA; v_gene: TRBV5-1; CDR3aa: CASSNRQGEGEKLFF; CDR3nt: TGCGCCAGCAGCAACAGACAGGGCGAGGGAGAAAAACTGTTTTTT
j_gene: TRBJ2-7; d_gene: TRBD2; abundance: NA; v_gene: TRBV10-2; CDR3aa: CASGRVAGDEQYF; CDR3nt: TGCGCCAGCGGCCGGGTAGCGGGAGACGAGCAGTACTTC
j_gene: TRBJ1-1; d_gene: NA; abundance: NA; v_gene: TRBV9; CDR3aa: CASSVSYRGGNTEAFF; CDR3nt: TGTGCCAGCAGCGTCTCCTACCGGGGGGGGAACACTGAAGCTTTCTTT
j_gene: TRBJ2-3; d_gene: TRBD1; abundance: NA; v_gene: TRBV6-4; CDR3aa: CATGTGDSTDTQYF; CDR3nt: TGTGCAACCGGGACAGGGGATAGCACAGATACGCAGTATTTT
j_gene: TRBJ1-4; d_gene: NA; abundance: NA; v_gene: TRBV15; CDR3aa: CATSIRKNNEKLFF; CDR3nt: TGTGCCACCAGCATCAGAAAGAATAATGAAAAACTGTTTTTT
j_gene: TRBJ2-3; d_gene: NA; abundance: NA; v_gene: TRBV9; CDR3aa: CASSVAYRADTQYF; CDR3nt: TGTGCCAGCAGCGTAGCGTACAGGGCAGATACGCAGTATTTT
j_gene: TRBJ1-1; d_gene: NA; abundance: NA; v_gene: TRBV28; CDR3aa: CASSLSGLEPEAFF; CDR3nt: TGTGCCAGCAGTTTATCCGGTCTGGAGCCGGAAGCTTTCTTT
j_gene: TRBJ1-2; d_gene: TRBD1; abundance: few; v_gene: TRBV5-7; CDR3aa: CASSFGTGVGDGYTF; CDR3nt: TGTGCCAGCAGCTTCGGGACAGGGGTAGGGGATGGCTACACCTTC
j_gene: TRBJ1-1; d_gene: TRBD1; abundance: NA; v_gene: TRBV7-9; CDR3aa: CASSPSTGLNTEAFF; CDR3nt: TGTGCCAGCAGCCCTTCGACAGGGTTGAACACTGAAGCTTTCTTT
j_gene: TRBJ1-6; d_gene: TRBD1; abundance: NA; v_gene: TRBV19; CDR3aa: CASSSLGQGDSPLHF; CDR3nt: TGTGCCAGTAGTTCACTCGGACAGGGAGATTCACCCCTCCACTTT
j_gene: TRBJ2-7; d_gene: NA; abundance: large; v_gene: TRBV5-1; CDR3aa: CASSLDEGNYEQYF; CDR3nt: TGCGCCAGCAGCTTGGACGAGGGCAACTACGAGCAGTACTTC
j_gene: TRBJ2-3; d_gene: TRBD2; abundance: once; v_gene: TRBV4-1; CDR3aa: CASSHEGSGGVTDTQYF; CDR3nt: TGCGCCAGCAGCCATGAAGGTAGCGGGGGGGTCACAGATACGCAGTATTTT
j_gene: TRBJ2-1; d_gene: TRBD2; abundance: NA; v_gene: TRBV6-5; CDR3aa: CASSYRGEYYNEQFF; CDR3nt: TGTGCCAGCAGTTACCGGGGGGAATATTACAATGAGCAGTTCTTC
j_gene: TRBJ2-7; d_gene: TRBD1; abundance: NA; v_gene: TRBV28; CDR3aa: CASPRTGTSYEQYF; CDR3nt: TGTGCCAGCCCTCGGACAGGGACCTCCTACGAGCAGTACTTC
j_gene: TRBJ2-7; d_gene: NA; abundance: large; v_gene: TRBV6-1; CDR3aa: CASSERESYEQYF; CDR3nt: TGTGCCAGCAGTGAAAGGGAGTCCTACGAGCAGTACTTC
j_gene: TRBJ2-2; d_gene: NA; abundance: NA; v_gene: TRBV28; CDR3aa: CASSLFFRGRGAGELFF; CDR3nt: TGTGCCAGCAGTTTATTTTTTCGGGGGAGAGGGGCCGGGGAGCTGTTTTTT
j_gene: TRBJ2-3; d_gene: NA; abundance: few; v_gene: TRBV13; CDR3aa: CASSLAPSDTQYF; CDR3nt: TGTGCCAGCAGCTTAGCCCCTAGCGATACGCAGTATTTT
j_gene: TRBJ2-2; d_gene: TRBD2; abundance: NA; v_gene: TRBV5-1; CDR3aa: CASSLASGGARTGELFF; CDR3nt: TGCGCCAGCAGCTTGGCGAGCGGGGGGGCACGTACCGGGGAGCTGTTTTTT
j_gene: TRBJ2-7; d_gene: TRBD1; abundance: NA; v_gene: TRBV27; CDR3aa: CASSDRAIEQYF; CDR3nt: TGTGCCAGCAGTGACAGGGCGATCGAGCAGTACTTC
j_gene: TRBJ2-3; d_gene: NA; abundance: NA; v_gene: TRBV5-5; CDR3aa: CASSSPGRGTDTQYF; CDR3nt: TGTGCCAGCAGCTCCCCCGGTCGCGGCACAGATACGCAGTATTTT
j_gene: TRBJ2-4; d_gene: TRBD2; abundance: NA; v_gene: TRBV25-1; CDR3aa: CASSDGGSGVGTKNIQYF; CDR3nt: TGTGCCAGCAGTGACGGCGGGAGTGGAGTTGGAACCAAAAACATTCAGTACTTC
j_gene: TRBJ2-2; d_gene: TRBD1; abundance: NA; v_gene: TRBV28; CDR3aa: CASSFLQGARSVGFIGELFF; CDR3nt: TGTGCCAGCAGTTTCCTACAGGGGGCGCGGAGCGTTGGGTTTATCGGGGAGCTGTTTTTT
j_gene: TRBJ2-1; d_gene: TRBD2; abundance: NA; v_gene: TRBV10-2; CDR3aa: CASQGGSGANEQFF; CDR3nt: TGCGCCAGCCAGGGCGGGAGTGGGGCGAATGAGCAGTTCTTC
j_gene: TRBJ2-7; d_gene: NA; abundance: NA; v_gene: TRBV7-3; CDR3aa: CASSPYGGSTYEQYF; CDR3nt: TGTGCCAGCAGCCCCTATGGGGGGAGTACCTACGAGCAGTACTTC
j_gene: TRBJ2-5; d_gene: TRBD1; abundance: NA; v_gene: TRBV27; CDR3aa: CASSLQGADETQYF; CDR3nt: TGTGCCAGCAGTTTGCAGGGGGCGGATGAGACCCAGTACTTC
j_gene: TRBJ1-5; d_gene: NA; abundance: NA; v_gene: TRBV6-5; CDR3aa: CASSVETGSNQPQHF; CDR3nt: TGTGCCAGCAGTGTGGAGACGGGGAGCAATCAGCCCCAGCATTTT
j_gene: TRBJ2-1; d_gene: TRBD2; abundance: NA; v_gene: TRBV28; CDR3aa: CASETSGTSYNEQFF; CDR3nt: TGTGCCAGCGAAACTAGCGGGACCTCCTACAATGAGCAGTTCTTC
j_gene: TRBJ1-3; d_gene: TRBD1; abundance: once; v_gene: TRBV28; CDR3aa: CASSRDRSFSGNTIYF; CDR3nt: TGTGCCAGCAGCCGGGACAGGAGTTTCTCTGGAAACACCATATATTTT